The text below deals with one TCR beta chain. This entry is derived from a study of blood T cell repertoires in COVID-19. The overall study: PBMCs, B-cell-depleted T cells, or T cells provided the cDNA or gDNA that made up the material.

In the source study's methods: By means of reference gene primer amplification, nucleated cell counts were estimated. Sequenced by immunoSEQ multiplex PCR; TCRdb stores in-frame clones only, minus some. That table is the source of V, J and clone size, and D and trimming were worked out from the DNA. Altogether some 110,000 clones are present, about 85% being singletons, with the ten largest covering around 7.7%. Germline V lookup: CDR1 LNHNV, CDR2 YYDKDF (reference sequence). This CDR3 region has 17 residues. The trim removed 0 bases at V and 3 bases at J, leaving 8 bases unmatched. This TCR came from a human donor in a cohort sampled during active COVID-19. The V call is TRBV15, the J call TRBJ1-5; 7 bases are a match to TRBD1. Specimen: peripheral blood. The CDR3: CATSRDRNRGSNQPQHF. DNA of the CDR3: TGTGCCACCAGCAGAGATCGGAACAGGGGTTCCAATCAGCCCCAGCATTTT.